This TCR beta chain comes out of a study of cytomegalovirus exposure and HLA in healthy donors (dated by TCRdb to about 2017). At the level of the whole study: In an earlier analysis of under 750 of the donors, 276 Gb of sequence data and 117 million unique TCR beta sequences from about 179 million T cells were reported. Roughly 300 gigabases of sequencing data and roughly 81 million unique TCR sequences made up an early release that covered over 550 HLA-typed donors. Of the 350 to 450 genotyped donors, 81% were placed in the genetic ancestry cluster associated with self-reported Caucasian donors. The study aimed to test whether cataloging public T cell receptors could reveal signatures of past pathogen exposure. Using immunosequencing, the study profiled T cell repertoires from around 670 subjects and related those repertoires to cytomegalovirus serostatus. In addition to the first cohort of 666 subjects, a separate validation cohort of 120 different subjects was used. To predict cytomegalovirus infection status, the study brought together high-throughput TCR immunosequencing, statistical association of individual TCRs with disease status, and machine learning. A later analysis re-examined previously published TCR beta repertoires from hundreds of donors and added high-resolution HLA genotyping to investigate patterns of TCR occurrence. In the later analysis, no new phenotypic data were used to find candidate immune exposures; instead, reliance was placed on TCR beta sequences and their occurrence across donors. In an earlier analysis of a few hundred of the donors, high-throughput TCR beta sequencing was used to judge whether each TCR beta V gene segment behaved as functional or pseudogenic. Alongside the repertoire data, information on donor age, sex, ethnicity and CMV serostatus was compiled. A later genetic analysis took genome-wide SNP genotypes for about three fifths of the 666 donors and used that subset as a discovery cohort. Every repertoire in the discovery cohort had been generated on one and the same sequencing platform. Class I and class II HLA loci were covered by the typing at four-digit resolution. Typing coverage varied by locus: roughly 620-640 donors for A, B, C, DRB1 and DQB1; under 550 for DQA1; over 600 for DPA1; approximately 470 for DPB1. Five DR-DQ haplotypes were treated as single units for association and clustering because of strong linkage in the cohort. Across under 500 genotyped donors of the cohort, an average of approximately 240,000 unique TCR beta nucleotide sequences per donor were sequenced, and roughly 20% of those sequences were non-productive.

On the study overall, not on this receptor specifically: A few of the identified cytomegalovirus-associated TCR beta chains were confirmed in vitro to be specific for cytomegalovirus antigens. A later analysis found that HLA-associated TCR beta chains were more clonally expanded and had lower generation probabilities than equally common non-associated chains. It was suggested by the authors that the approach could potentially be generalized to other disease states and immunological phenotypes. According to a later analysis, parvovirus B19, influenza, CMV and Epstein-Barr virus appeared linked to several top co-occurrence clusters. Specific HLA alleles were associated with over 15,000 TCR beta sequences at a false discovery rate of 0.05 in a later analysis. According to a later genetic analysis, donors in an Asian-associated ancestry cluster had fewer N-insertions in productive TCRs than the roughly 670-donor mean. The study gave a list of more than 150 TCR beta chains associated with cytomegalovirus. A further reported finding was that TCR beta sequences accurately predicted the HLA-A and HLA-B alleles for most subjects in the first cohort. Linkage disequilibrium might explain the correlated functional status among segregating V segments, but an unknown experimental factor could not be excluded. Cytomegalovirus status was reported to be diagnosed by the classifier with high specificity and sensitivity in both the original and validation cohorts. Most TCR sequences were observed very rarely across donors, whereas some public TCRs were present in many individuals. Only TCR beta chains were sequenced in this cohort, and the absence of alpha or paired-chain data limited detectable features. In an earlier analysis of some 500 of the donors, most TCR beta V segments were observed in productive rearrangements about 87% or about 30% of the time, broadly matching IMGT annotations. A later analysis found that TCR association rates varied across HLA loci, with DRB1 alleles showing the most associated TCRs and HLA-C alleles the fewest. Because HLA typing was unavailable for some donors at each locus, only the typed subset was used in association tests. In a later analysis, most CMV-associated TCR beta chains were found to appear HLA-restricted, with HLA associations seemingly driven largely by CMV exposure. Sequencing depth was assumed to be roughly uniform across donors in the presence/absence analyses, though that assumption may not hold. A cluster of highly shared sequence variants was judged likely to be a technical artifact of the sequencing pipeline. When HLA alleles, especially DR and DQ, strongly co-occurred, TCR associations were difficult to assign to individual alleles. Because counts were too low, roughly 18 rarely observed V segments, including chromosome 9 orphons, were left out of the earlier analysis of about 500 of the donors. V-gene and J-gene trimming of TCR beta chains was associated with a missense DCLRE1C variant in a later genetic analysis, and the association was replicated in an independent cohort. CMV serostatus was the only immune exposure information available for the cohort. The 87-base-pair reads could not distinguish some IMGT-functional V segments, including TRBV6-2 and TRBV6-3, so those segments were excluded.

A remark on this clone: Its antigen remains unidentified. No base qualities exist here, and no much larger clone lies one base off it.

The cohort was made up of hundreds of healthy bone marrow donors. At the time of sampling, all cohort members were nominally healthy, though unrecorded immune exposures were likely present. The donor was CMV seropositive and was included in the group of 300 or so seropositive cohort members. Each donor provided a peripheral blood sample, and peripheral blood mononuclear cells were used for TCR beta sequencing. Genomic DNA was extracted from the blood cell samples with the Qiagen DNeasy Blood Extraction Kit. Library preparation employed the immunoSEQ multiplex PCR assay. For the multiplex PCR, a mixture combining 60 forward primers for TCR Vbeta segments and 13 reverse primers for TCR Jbeta segments was used. The CDR3 region of rearranged TCR beta genes was amplified from genomic DNA by a multiplex PCR assay. The amplified TCR beta libraries were sequenced on the Illumina HiSeq System as 87-base-pair reads. From the authors' description of their analysis: A later analysis counted tens of millions of unique TCR beta chains across the 670 or so repertoires, and about 10 million of these chains were shared by at least two donors. To remove PCR and sequencing errors, raw reads were error-corrected and collapsed into unique sequences using a nearest-neighbor algorithm that merged closely related sequences. To assign V, D and J gene segments, CDR3 sequences were aligned to IMGT reference sequences. For a sequence to be retained, at least a six-nucleotide match to both a V gene segment and a J gene segment was required. Rearrangements were called productive when the CDR3 lacked stop codons and stayed in frame with V and J; all others were non-productive. Following IMGT convention, CDR3 was defined as the stretch from the second conserved V-encoded cysteine to the conserved J-encoded phenylalanine. In an earlier analysis of around 540 of the donors, sequences lacking an unambiguous match to a single V gene segment were excluded. In an earlier analysis of a few hundred of the donors, V segments were called functional above 56.7% productive rearrangements and were called segregating when the between-donor standard deviation exceeded 5%. A statistical classification framework was developed to diagnose cytomegalovirus status using the catalog of TCR beta chain sequences. A later analysis assigned V and J genes by comparing TCR nucleotide sequences with IMGT/GENE-DB human TR gene sequences. Using the TCRdist pipeline, a later analysis assigned CDR3 sequences along with most-parsimonious VDJ recombination scenarios. A later analysis defined each TCR beta chain by its CDR3 amino acid sequence plus V-gene family, and excluded reads lacking a unique V-gene family. A later analysis removed several hundred highly shared, low-generation-probability nucleotide sequences to deal with suspected cross-contamination and a sequencing artifact. A later analysis calculated a clonal expansion index for each public chain from normalized within-repertoire ranks of inferred template counts. A later analysis computed generation probabilities with a VDJ recombination model fitted to out-of-frame rearrangements, and checked the results against IGoR. A later analysis scored TCR-TCR, TCR-HLA and TCR-CMV co-occurrence with hypergeometric tests, applying a repertoire-size bias correction to TCR pairs. To estimate false discovery rates, a later analysis permuted the HLA or CMV assignments 20 times. In a later analysis, co-occurring TCRs were grouped with DBSCAN, and TCRdist sequence similarity was added when clustering was performed within HLA-allele-positive subsets. Repertoires with fewer than 30,000 or more than 120,000 public chains, plus five repertoires with anomalous nucleotide sharing, were excluded from co-occurrence clustering. TCRdb holds this immuneACCESS table with in-frame rearrangements only. Some clones are missing; in checked studies, unresolved V genes explain under half, and the rest has no known cause. Clone size and the V and J calls come from that table; the DNA yielded D and trimming. For this sample the table gives some 100,000 clones, of which approximately 74% were detected only once. The ten largest clones add up to roughly 11% of the sample.

Including the terminal cysteine and phenylalanine, the CDR3 comprises 15 residues. Only the CDR3 part of the read is kept: 45 bases, read in frame from the first base. V trim: 1 base; J trim: 4 bases; unmatched bases: 4. CDR1 SGDLS and CDR2 YYNGEE were looked up in the germline V gene. What was sequenced was PBMCs. The chain employs TRBV9 and TRBJ2-1, and 8 bases in between align with TRBD2. The origin of this receptor is a woman between 50 and 59 years old in good health and CMV-seropositive. CDR3 loop: CASSVSTSGYNEQFF. The nucleotide sequence reads TGTGCCAGCAGCGTAAGTACTAGCGGTTACAATGAGCAGTTCTTC.